This T cell receptor beta chain was obtained from a study of blood T cell repertoires in COVID-19. Study background: The origin of the acute and convalescent COVID-19 samples was the United States, Italy and Spain. T cells, B-cell-depleted T cells, or PBMCs provided the cDNA or gDNA that served as material.

As handled by the study authors: Scientists estimated how many nucleated cells there were by amplifying reference gene primers. Using immunoSEQ multiplex PCR, the repertoire was profiled, and TCRdb retains in-frame clones only, with some absent. That table is the source of V, J and clone size, and D and trimming were worked out from the DNA. Of 100,000 to 140,000 clones in the sample, 80% to 85% were seen once. CDR3 length equals 15 residues. Germline loops: CDR1 SGHNT, CDR2 YENEEA. Trimming cost V 2 bases and J 4 bases, with 12 bases left between them. The specimen sequenced was peripheral blood. The chain employs TRBV11-3 and TRBJ2-1; D gene uncertain. The TCR comes from a human donor in a cohort sampled during active COVID-19. This CDR3 reads CASSLSRFEYNEQFF. DNA for the CDR3: TGTGCCAGCAGCTTATCACGGTTTGAATACAATGAGCAGTTCTTC.